These 18 T cell receptor beta chains came from one sample sequenced in a study of cytomegalovirus exposure and HLA in healthy donors. PCR primers comprised 60 Vbeta and 13 Jbeta primers. Method: immunoSEQ multiplex PCR; TCRdb's copy keeps in-frame clones and lacks some. This table has some 190,000 clones, 86% appearing once. The source material was PBMCs. The receptors originated from a young woman in good health and CMV-seronegative.

The chain recombines TRBV6-5 with TRBJ2-7; a weak D match, TRBD2 (5 bases). The CDR3 extends over 11 amino acids. Germline lookup yields CDR1 MNHEY and CDR2 SVGAGI. V gave up 5 bases and J gave up 7 bases, with 9 bases separating them. CDR3 amino acids: CASSQLGEQYF. CDR3 sequence (DNA): TGTGCCAGCAGTCAACTAGGAGAGCAGTACTTC.

The V and J genes are TRBV5-1 and TRBJ1-1; possibly TRBD1 for D (5 bases). The V end lost 2 bases, the J end lost 11 bases, and 16 bases lay between the germline ends. CDR3 length: 13 amino acids. Germline V gene data show CDR1 as SGHRS and CDR2 as YFSETQ. In nucleotides, the CDR3 is TGCGCCAGCAGCTTACTACCCAGGGATGAGGCTTTCTTT. It codes for CASSLLPRDEAFF.

The chain joins TRBV19 to TRBJ1-5; TRBD1 is a possible D gene (5 bases). The CDR3 loop spans 15 amino acids. The V gene's germline CDR1 is LNHDA and CDR2 SQIVND (reference sequence). V dropped 6 bases and J dropped 1 base, with 13 bases sitting between them. The CDR3 DNA reads TGTGCCAGTAGACCTCGGGGGGGAAGCAATCAGCCCCAGCATTTT. The encoded protein is CASRPRGGSNQPQHF.

In its sample, this clone was seen once. The rearrangement uses TRBV5-1 and TRBJ2-1, with 7 positions matching TRBD2. With 0 bases clipped from V and 9 bases from J, the junction kept 3 bases outside the gene matches. Germline V lookup: CDR1 SGHRS, CDR2 YFSETQ. CDR3 size: 13 residues. The chain's CDR3 is CASSLGLAAEQFF. CDR3 in DNA: TGCGCCAGCAGCTTGGGACTAGCTGCTGAGCAGTTCTTC.

This clone was seen a few times. CDR3 in DNA: TGTGCCAGCAGTTTATTAGCGGGCTCCTACAATGAGCAGTTCTTC. Translated, it gives CASSLLAGSYNEQFF. The chain carries TRBV27 and TRBJ2-1, with 7 bases aligning to TRBD2. Germline V gene data show CDR1 as MNHEY and CDR2 as SMNVEV (reference sequence). With V trimmed by 1 base and J by 0 bases, 0 bases remained unmatched. There are 15 residues in the CDR3.

This chain links TRBV6-5 with TRBJ1-1; 9 bases fit TRBD1. This CDR3 is built from 15 residues. The V and J ends lost 5 bases and 1 base, in that order; junction bases with no gene match: 5. Germline values: CDR1 MNHEY, CDR2 SVGAGI. CDR3 in amino acids: CASSQPGQGNTEAFF. CDR3 nucleotide sequence: TGTGCCAGCAGTCAGCCGGGACAGGGGAACACTGAAGCTTTCTTT.

The V and J genes are TRBV5-1 and TRBJ1-3; D gene unclear. The CDR3 has 16 residues. V lost 4 bases and J 0 bases, leaving 14 bases between the germline ends. Germline CDR1 SGHRS, CDR2 YFSETQ. The CDR3 reads CASSPTPQSSGNTIYF. CDR3 DNA sequence: TGCGCCAGCAGCCCCACGCCACAGAGCTCTGGAAACACCATATATTTT.

The chain has TRBV5-1 and TRBJ2-1, with D possibly TRBD2 on 6 matching bases. CDR1 and CDR2 from the germline V gene are SGHRS and YFSETQ. The CDR3 contains 14 residues. The germline V and J ends were trimmed by 4 bases and 8 bases, with 16 bases remaining between them. CDR3 bases: TGCGCCAGCAGCACCCGGACTAAGCTGGATGAGCAGTTCTTC. This sequence encodes CASSTRTKLDEQFF.

V gene TRBV11-3 combines with J gene TRBJ2-1, with TRBD1 matching 9 bases. The CDR3 is 15 residues long. CDR1 is SGHNT and CDR2 is YENEEA in the germline V gene. J was trimmed by 5 bases and V by 5 bases; bases with no gene match: 7. The CDR3, as DNA: TGTGCCAGCAGCATTCGACAGGGGGTACACAATGAGCAGTTCTTC. Protein product: CASSIRQGVHNEQFF.

This clone has only a few counts. The chain recombines TRBV4-1 with TRBJ1-2, with 7 bases matching TRBD1. Per the germline V gene, CDR1 is MGHRA and CDR2 is YSYEKL. The CDR3 has 13 amino acids. V gave up 0 bases and J gave up 8 bases; unmatched junction bases: 3. CDR3 residues: CASSQDLTGGYTF. CDR3 coding DNA: TGCGCCAGCAGCCAAGATTTGACAGGGGGCTACACCTTC.

The J gene is TRBJ1-4, the V gene TRBV6-1; D unresolved. The CDR3 spans 15 residues. V lost 2 bases, J lost 10 bases, and 17 bases lay in between. Germline lookup yields CDR1 MNHNS and CDR2 SASEGT. The chain's CDR3 is CASSESSPFVGKLFF. The DNA of the CDR3 is TGTGCCAGCAGTGAATCATCCCCGTTTGTCGGAAAACTGTTTTTT.

CDR3 residues: CASNGDFGGVNYNEQFF. The DNA of the CDR3 is TGTGCCAGCAATGGGGACTTTGGCGGGGTTAATTACAATGAGCAGTTCTTC. This chain joins TRBV2 and TRBJ2-1; TRBD2 is a possible D gene (6 bases). Germline V lookup: CDR1 SNHLY, CDR2 FYNNEI. Between the trimmed V and J ends, which lost 7 bases and 4 bases, there was a span of 23 bases. CDR3 length: 17 residues.

V gene TRBV25-1 combines with J gene TRBJ1-4; 7 bases match TRBD1. The CDR3 has 15 amino acids. Germline values: CDR1 MGHDK, CDR2 SYGVNS. The V gene end was trimmed by 3 bases and the J gene end by 4 bases; junction bases not matched to a gene: 5. The CDR3 is CASSDLDRLNEKLFF. CDR3 nucleotide sequence: TGTGCCAGCAGTGACTTGGACAGGCTTAATGAAAAACTGTTTTTT.

This clone was detected ten times or more. The chain recombines TRBV27 with TRBJ2-1; 10 bases match TRBD1. This CDR3 has 15 amino acids. Germline V CDR1 and CDR2: MNHEY, SMNVEV (reference sequence). V shed 4 bases and J 0 bases; nucleotides not matched to a gene: 0. Written as DNA, the CDR3 is TGTGCCAGCAGTTGGACAGGGGGCTCCTACAATGAGCAGTTCTTC. Protein: CASSWTGGSYNEQFF.

The V call is TRBV6-5, the J call TRBJ2-1; possible D gene TRBD2, 6 bases. The CDR3 sequence is 16 residues long. The germline V and J ends were trimmed by 0 bases and 2 bases, with 11 bases remaining between them. From germline, CDR1 is MNHEY and CDR2 SVGAGI. CDR3 coding DNA: TGTGCCAGCAGTTACTCGAAGGACTACCCCTACAATGAGCAGTTCTTC. It codes for CASSYSKDYPYNEQFF.

V gene TRBV6-1 combines with J gene TRBJ2-7; 7 positions agree with TRBD1. The CDR3 sequence is 13 residues long. The junction had 7 bases not matched to a gene; V was cut back by 4 bases and J by 7 bases. Germline assignment: CDR1 MNHNS and CDR2 SASEGT. DNA of the CDR3: TGTGCCAGCAGTGTTGGACAGGCTTATGAGCAGTACTTC. Its protein product is CASSVGQAYEQYF.

The rearrangement joins TRBV4-2 to TRBJ2-1; 10 positions match TRBD1. V lost 4 bases, J lost 7 bases, and 7 bases stayed unmatched. The CDR3 extends over 15 amino acids. The germline V gene encodes CDR1 LGHNA and CDR2 YNFKEQ. The CDR3 here is CASSLDRGPGNEQFF. CDR3 nucleotide sequence: TGTGCCAGCAGCCTTGACAGGGGGCCAGGAAATGAGCAGTTCTTC.

CDR3 nucleotide sequence: TGTGCCAGCAGTGAAGCGCTTGGGGGCGGACAGCCCCAGCATTTT. This translates into CASSEALGGGQPQHF. This chain links TRBV2 with TRBJ1-5; weak D call: TRBD1 (6 bases). CDR3 size: 15 residues. V gave up 0 bases and J gave up 7 bases, with 13 bases separating them. CDR1 is SNHLY and CDR2 is FYNNEI in the germline V gene. The whole variable domain, remainder taken from reference TRBV2 and TRBJ1-5, is EPEVTQTPSHQVTQMGQEVILRCVPISNHLYFYWYRQILGQKVEFLVSFYNNEISEKSEIFDDQFSVERPDGSNFTLKIRSTKLEDSAMYFCASSEALGGGQPQHFGDGTRLSIL.